This T cell receptor (beta chain) is drawn from a study of blood T cell repertoires in COVID-19. This CDR3 is built from 14 residues. V was trimmed by 7 bases and J by 7 bases, leaving 20 bases between them. The germline CDR1 and CDR2 sequences are MNHEY and SVGAGI. Produced via immunoSEQ multiplex PCR; TCRdb's table is partial and in-frame only. This sample carries under 300,000 clones, 65% to 85% of them seen once, and the ten largest clones take over 3%. This receptor was identified in a middle-aged woman with active or convalescent COVID-19. The rearrangement links TRBV6-5 to TRBJ2-7, with D perhaps matching TRBD1 (6 bases). Sample: peripheral blood. The CDR3 here is CASIRPGEEREQYF. In nucleotides, the CDR3 is TGTGCCAGCATCAGACCAGGGGAAGAGCGGGAGCAGTACTTC.